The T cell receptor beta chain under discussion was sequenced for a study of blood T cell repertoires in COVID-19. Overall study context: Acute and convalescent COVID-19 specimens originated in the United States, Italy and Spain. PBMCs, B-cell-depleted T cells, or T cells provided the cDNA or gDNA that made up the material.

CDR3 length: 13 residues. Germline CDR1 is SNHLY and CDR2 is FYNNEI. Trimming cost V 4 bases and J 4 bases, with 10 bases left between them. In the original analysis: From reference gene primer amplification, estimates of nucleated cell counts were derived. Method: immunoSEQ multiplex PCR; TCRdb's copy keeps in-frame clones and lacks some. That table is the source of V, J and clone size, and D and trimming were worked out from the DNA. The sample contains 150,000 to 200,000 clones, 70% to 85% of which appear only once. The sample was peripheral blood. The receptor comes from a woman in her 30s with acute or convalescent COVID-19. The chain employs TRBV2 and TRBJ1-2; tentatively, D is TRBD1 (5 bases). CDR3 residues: CASSADQGYGYTF. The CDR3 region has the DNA TGTGCCAGCAGTGCTGACCAGGGCTATGGCTACACCTTC. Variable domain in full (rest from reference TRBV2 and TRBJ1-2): EPEVTQTPSHQVTQMGQEVILRCVPISNHLYFYWYRQILGQKVEFLVSFYNNEISEKSEIFDDQFSVERPDGSNFTLKIRSTKLEDSAMYFCASSADQGYGYTFGSGTRLTVV.